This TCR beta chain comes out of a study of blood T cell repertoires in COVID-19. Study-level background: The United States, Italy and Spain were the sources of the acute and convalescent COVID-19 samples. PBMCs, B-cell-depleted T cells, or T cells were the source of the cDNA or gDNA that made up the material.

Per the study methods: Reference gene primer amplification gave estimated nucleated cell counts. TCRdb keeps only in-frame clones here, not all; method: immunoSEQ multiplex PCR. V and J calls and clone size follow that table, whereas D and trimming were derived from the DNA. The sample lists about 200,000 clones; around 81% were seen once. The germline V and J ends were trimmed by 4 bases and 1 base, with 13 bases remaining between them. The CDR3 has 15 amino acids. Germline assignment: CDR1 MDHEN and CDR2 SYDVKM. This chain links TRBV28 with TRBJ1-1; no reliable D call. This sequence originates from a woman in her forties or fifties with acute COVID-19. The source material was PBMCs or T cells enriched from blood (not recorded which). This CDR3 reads CASSSPPSGNTEAFF. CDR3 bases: TGTGCCAGCAGTTCCCCTCCGTCGGGGAACACTGAAGCTTTCTTT.